These T cell receptor beta chains were read from a single sample in a study of T-cell reconstitution after alpha-beta-depleted transplantation in children. A single record per CDR3 protein comes from TCRdb applying MiXCR to the PCR reads. The sample yields around 400,000 distinct CDR3 sequences, roughly 22% seen once. Here the sequenced sample was PBMCs from the stem cell graft donor, taken from the stem cell graft. These receptors were obtained from a human donor who donated a stem cell graft to a child with acute myeloid leukemia. Both conserved end residues are part of each CDR3. The order of the fields is clone size, J gene, V gene, D gene, CDR3 DNA, CDR3 protein. The D gene is left open where the match is weak. Some rows mark clone size as missing; the rest say once, few, many or name a class of expanded clone.

many TRBJ1-2 TRBV29-1 . TGCAGCGTTAGCCCCTTGACCGCAAACTATGGCTACACCTTC CSVSPLTANYGYTF
few TRBJ1-5 TRBV20-1 TRBD1 TGCAGTGCTAGTGCCACGGACAGGCACGGGAGGCCCCAGCATTTT CSASATDRHGRPQHF
. TRBJ2-1 TRBV7-6 . TGTGCCAGCAGCTTAGGCCAAACTAACAATGAGCAGTTCTTC CASSLGQTNNEQFF
many TRBJ2-3 TRBV6-1 TRBD1 TGTGCCAGCAGTGGACAGGGAATCGATACGCAGTATTTT CASSGQGIDTQYF
many TRBJ1-1 TRBV5-1 . TGCGCCAGCAGCTTCGGATCCGGGTTGGGCAGCCAGGTAGAAGCTTTCTTT CASSFGSGLGSQVEAFF
medium-sized TRBJ2-2 TRBV5-1 . TGCGCCAGCAGCTTGGCCCCCCCTAACACCGGGGAGCTGTTTTTT CASSLAPPNTGELFF
few TRBJ1-4 TRBV27 TRBD1 TGTGCCAGCAGTCCCCAAGGGGGCAGTGGAAAACTGTTTTTT CASSPQGGSGKLFF
few TRBJ1-1 TRBV9 . TGTGCCAGCAGCGGGGGCTGGGCTAACACTGAAGCTTTCTTT CASSGGWANTEAFF
few TRBJ2-3 TRBV20-1 . TGCAGTGCGCAGACTAGTGCAGATACGCAGTATTTT CSAQTSADTQYF
. TRBJ2-7 TRBV13 . TGTGCCAGCAGCGCACCGACTCGCGGCAGGAGCTCCTACGAGCAGTACTTC CASSAPTRGRSSYEQYF
many TRBJ2-3 TRBV29-1 TRBD2 TGCAGCGTTCGACTAGCGGGAGATACGCAGTATTTT CSVRLAGDTQYF